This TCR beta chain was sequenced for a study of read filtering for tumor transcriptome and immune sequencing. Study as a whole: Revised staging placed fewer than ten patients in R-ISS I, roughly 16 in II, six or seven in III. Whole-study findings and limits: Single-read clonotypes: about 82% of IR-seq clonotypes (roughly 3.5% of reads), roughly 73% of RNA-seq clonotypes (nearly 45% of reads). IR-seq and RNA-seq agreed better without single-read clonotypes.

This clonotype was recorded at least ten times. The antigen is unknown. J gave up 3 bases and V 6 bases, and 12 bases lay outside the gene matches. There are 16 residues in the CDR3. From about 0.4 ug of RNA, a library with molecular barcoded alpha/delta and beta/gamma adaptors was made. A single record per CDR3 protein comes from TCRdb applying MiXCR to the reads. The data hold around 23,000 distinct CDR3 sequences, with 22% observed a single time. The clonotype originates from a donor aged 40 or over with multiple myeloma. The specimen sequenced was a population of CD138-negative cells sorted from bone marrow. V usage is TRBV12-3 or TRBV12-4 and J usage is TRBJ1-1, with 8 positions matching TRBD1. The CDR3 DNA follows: TGTGCCAGCAGCCTTGGACAGGGTGGAAAGGACACTGAAGCTTTCTTT. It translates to CASSLGQGGKDTEAFF.